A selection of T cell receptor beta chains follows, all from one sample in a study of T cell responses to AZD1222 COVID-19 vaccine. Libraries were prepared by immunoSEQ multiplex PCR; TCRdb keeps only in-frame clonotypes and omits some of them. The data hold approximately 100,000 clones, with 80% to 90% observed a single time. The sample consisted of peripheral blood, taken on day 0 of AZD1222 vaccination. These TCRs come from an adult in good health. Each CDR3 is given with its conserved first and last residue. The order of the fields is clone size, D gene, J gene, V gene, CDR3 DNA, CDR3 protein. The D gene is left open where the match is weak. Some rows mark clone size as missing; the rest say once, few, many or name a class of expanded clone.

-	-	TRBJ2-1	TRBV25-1	TGTGCCAGCACTTTGGCGGATGAGCAGTTCTTC	CASTLADEQFF
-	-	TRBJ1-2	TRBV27	TGTGCCAGCAGTTTATCTAGTATAGGGCTTTATGGCTACACCTTC	CASSLSSIGLYGYTF
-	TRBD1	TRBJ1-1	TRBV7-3	TGTGCCAGCAGACGGACAGGGGGGAATTCTGAAGCTTTCTTT	CASRRTGGNSEAFF
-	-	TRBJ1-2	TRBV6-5	TGTGCCAGCAGTTACTCGTTAACCACCGCTAACTATGGCTACACCTTC	CASSYSLTTANYGYTF
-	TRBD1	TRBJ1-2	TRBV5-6	TGTGCCAGCAGCTCCCCGGGACAGCGTGGTGGCGGCTACACCTTC	CASSSPGQRGGGYTF
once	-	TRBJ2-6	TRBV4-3	TGCGCCAGCAGCCAAGAAATGGGAGCTGGGGCCAACGTCCTGACTTTC	CASSQEMGAGANVLTF
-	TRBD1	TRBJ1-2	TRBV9	TGTGCCAGCAGCTCCCGGACAGGGGTAAACTATGGCTACACCTTC	CASSSRTGVNYGYTF
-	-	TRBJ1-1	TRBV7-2	TGTGCCAGCAGCTTAGCAGCGAACACTGAAGCTTTCTTT	CASSLAANTEAFF
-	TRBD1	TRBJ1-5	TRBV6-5	TGTGCCAGCAGACCGGACAGGGGCGGCAATCAGCCCCAGCATTTT	CASRPDRGGNQPQHF
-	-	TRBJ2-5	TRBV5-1	TGCGCCAGCAGCTTGACTCCACAAGAGACCCAGTACTTC	CASSLTPQETQYF
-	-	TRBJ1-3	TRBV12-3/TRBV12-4	TGTGCCAGCAGTCCTGATTCTGGGGGCACCATATATTTT	CASSPDSGGTIYF
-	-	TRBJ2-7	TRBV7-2	TGTGCCAGCAGCCACGACTGGGCCTACGAGCAGTACTTC	CASSHDWAYEQYF
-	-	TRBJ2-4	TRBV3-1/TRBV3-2	TGTGCCAGCAGCCAAGAACCGGGCCCCCTAGCCAAAAACATTCAGTACTTC	CASSQEPGPLAKNIQYF
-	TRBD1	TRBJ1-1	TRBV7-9	TGTGCCAGCAGCTTAGCGACAGGGCGGGGAGCTTTCTTT	CASSLATGRGAFF
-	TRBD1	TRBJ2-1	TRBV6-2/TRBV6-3	TGTGCCAGCAGCGGACAGGGTACGGCCACCTACAATGAGCAGTTCTTC	CASSGQGTATYNEQFF
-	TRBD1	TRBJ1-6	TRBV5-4	TGTGCCAGCAGCGGCGGCGGGACAGTCTATAGCTCCCGATCACCCCTCCACTTT	CASSGGGTVYSSRSPLHF
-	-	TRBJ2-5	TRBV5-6	TGTGCCAGCAGCTTGGTATCTCCCGGCCGGCAAGAGACCCAGTACTTC	CASSLVSPGRQETQYF